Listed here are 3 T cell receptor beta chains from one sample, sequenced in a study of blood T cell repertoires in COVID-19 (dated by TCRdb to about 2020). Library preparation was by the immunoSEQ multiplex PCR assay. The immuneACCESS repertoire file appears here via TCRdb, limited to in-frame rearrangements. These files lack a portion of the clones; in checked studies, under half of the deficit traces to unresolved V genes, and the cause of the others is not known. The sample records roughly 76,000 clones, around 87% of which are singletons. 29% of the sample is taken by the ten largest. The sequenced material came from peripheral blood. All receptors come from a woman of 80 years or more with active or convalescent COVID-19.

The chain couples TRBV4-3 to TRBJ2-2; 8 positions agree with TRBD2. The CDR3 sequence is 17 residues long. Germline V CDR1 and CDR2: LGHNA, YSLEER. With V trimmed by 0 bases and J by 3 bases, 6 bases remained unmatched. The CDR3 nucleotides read TGCGCCAGCAGCCAAGATCTCCGGGGGGGGGACACCGGGGAGCTGTTTTTT. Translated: CASSQDLRGGDTGELFF.

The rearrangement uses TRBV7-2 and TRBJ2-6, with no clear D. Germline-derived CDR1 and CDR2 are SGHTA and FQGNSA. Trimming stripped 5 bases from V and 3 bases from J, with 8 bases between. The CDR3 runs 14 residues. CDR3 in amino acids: CASSRIIGANVLTF. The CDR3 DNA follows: TGTGCCAGCAGCCGTATTATTGGGGCCAACGTCCTGACTTTC.

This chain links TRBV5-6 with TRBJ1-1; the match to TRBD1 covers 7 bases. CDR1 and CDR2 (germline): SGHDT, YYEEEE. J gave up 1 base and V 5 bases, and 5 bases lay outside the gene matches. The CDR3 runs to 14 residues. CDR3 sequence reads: CASRRGQANTEAFF. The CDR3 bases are TGTGCCAGCAGGCGAGGACAGGCGAACACTGAAGCTTTCTTT.